Below, one T cell receptor (beta chain) is given with its context. Its recognized antigen is unknown. Qualities for individual bases were not recorded, and no much larger clone is one base off. Receptors were amplified or captured by the immunoSEQ multiplex PCR assay. TCRdb mirrors the immuneACCESS table, restricted to in-frame sequences. Some clones are absent from its copies; in checked studies, under half trace to an unresolved V gene, and the reason for the others is unknown. The sample table shows approximately 13,000 clones, and approximately 86% are seen once. 9.5% to 12% of the sample is taken by the ten largest. The CDR3, from cysteine to phenylalanine, totals 15 residues. The retained sequence is limited to the CDR3, 45 bases, with the frame set at the first base. CDR1 and CDR2, looked up from the germline V gene (reference sequence), are MNHEY and SMNVEV. Trimming takes 4 bases off V and 4 bases off J; junction bases not matched to a gene: 6.

This entry is derived from a study of technical replicates of blood from several donors (dated by TCRdb to about 2017). The sequence links TRBV27 to TRBJ2-7, with TRBD2 matching 11 junction bases. The sample taken for sequencing was PBMCs. This TCR came from a human donor in good health. CDR3 sequence: CASSSLAGGTYEQYF. In nucleotides, the sequence is TGTGCCAGCAGTTCCTTAGCGGGAGGGACGTACGAGCAGTACTTC.